This TCR beta chain emerged from a study of blood T cell repertoires in COVID-19. Study-level background: Sites across the United States, Italy and Spain contributed samples from acute and convalescent COVID-19.

Clinical histories supplied by participants themselves formed the basis of cohort assignment. Data came from immunoSEQ multiplex PCR; TCRdb stores just in-frame clones and leaves some out. The sample holds over 200,000 clones; approximately 88% are singletons and the top ten take 2.5%. The CDR3 loop spans 13 amino acids. The V end lost 4 bases, the J end lost 0 bases, and 7 bases lay between the germline ends. Germline loops: CDR1 SGHNT, CDR2 YENEEA. The receptor comes from a middle-aged woman with acute COVID-19. V is TRBV11-3 and J is TRBJ2-7; no definite D call. Sequenced input: PBMCs or T cells enriched from blood (not recorded which). The DNA for the CDR3 is TGTGCCAGCAGCTCAGTCAGCTCCTACGAGCAGTACGTC. Its translation: CASSSVSSYEQYV.